Listed here are 20 T cell receptor beta chains from one sample, sequenced in a study of STAT5B mutations in CD4+ large granular lymphocyte leukemia. Profiled with immunoSEQ multiplex PCR; TCRdb holds only in-frame clones, not every one. Among tens of thousands of clones, less than 80% were seen once, and the ten largest hold 0.65%. Sample: CD4+ T cells from blood buffy coats. These TCRs come from a human donor in good health.

The chain links TRBV6-1 to TRBJ2-7; 7 bases map to TRBD1. The germline gives CDR1 MNHNS, CDR2 SASEGT. After removal of 5 bases from V and 2 bases from J, the junction contained 6 bases not matched to a gene. The CDR3 sequence is 14 residues long. The chain's CDR3 is CASSHNRGTYEQYF. The CDR3 DNA reads TGTGCCAGCAGTCATAACAGGGGAACCTACGAGCAGTACTTC.

The chain is built from TRBV28 and TRBJ2-1; no firm D call. CDR1 is MDHEN, CDR2 SYDVKM, per germline. V lost 6 bases to trimming and J lost 7 bases, with 13 bases between them. The CDR3 spans 13 residues. CDR3 nucleotide sequence: TGTGCCAGCAGAATGCCGCTACTAAATGAGCAGTTCTTC. Translation: CASRMPLLNEQFF.

The CDR3, as DNA: TGTGCCAGCTCATCCCTGGCAGCGATCGGAGGGGCTGAAGCTTTCTTT. It encodes CASSSLAAIGGAEAFF. The chain is built from TRBV18 and TRBJ1-1, with D tentatively TRBD1 (5 bases). This CDR3 is 16 amino acids long. CDR1 is KGHSH, CDR2 LQKENI, per germline. V shed 5 bases and J shed 6 bases, with 22 bases lying between them.

The chain combines TRBV5-6 with TRBJ2-1; 7 bases line up with TRBD2. The J segment lost 6 bases and the V segment lost 1 base, leaving 7 bases of the junction unmatched. CDR1 and CDR2 from the germline V gene are SGHDT and YYEEEE. The length of the CDR3 is 15 residues. As DNA, the CDR3 is TGTGCCAGCAGCTTGACGGGACTACAGGTCAATGAGCAGTTCTTC. Translated: CASSLTGLQVNEQFF.

V and J are TRBV28 and TRBJ2-7; 14 bases fit TRBD2. Looked up from germline, CDR1 is MDHEN and CDR2 is SYDVKM. Losses at the gene ends were 8 bases for V and 0 bases for J; bases not matched to a gene: 6. This CDR3 region has 16 residues. The CDR3 loop is CASHGTSGGSSYEQYF. CDR3 sequence (DNA): TGTGCCAGCCATGGGACTAGCGGGGGAAGCTCCTACGAGCAGTACTTC.

The rearrangement links TRBV11-3 to TRBJ2-2; 7 nucleotides line up with TRBD1. V shed 5 bases, J shed 7 bases, and the junction held 13 bases outside the gene matches. In germline, CDR1 is SGHNT, CDR2 YENEEA. The CDR3 has 16 amino acids. CDR3 in DNA: TGTGCCAGCAGCATAGGGGGCACAGGACGGAACGGGGAGCTGTTTTTT. This gives the protein CASSIGGTGRNGELFF.

This clone was recorded a few times. The chain is built from TRBV19 and TRBJ1-5, with 7 bases identical to TRBD1. This CDR3 has 16 amino acids. Germline V gene sequence: CDR1 LNHDA, CDR2 SQIVND (reference sequence). The V gene end was trimmed by 3 bases and the J gene end by 7 bases; junction bases not matched to a gene: 12. CDR3 sequence: CASSIQHPGTVQPQHF. CDR3 nucleotides: TGTGCCAGTAGTATCCAACACCCCGGGACAGTACAGCCCCAGCATTTT.

This rearrangement joins TRBV18 to TRBJ2-2; 9 bases are a match to TRBD1. V was clipped by 6 bases and J by 4 bases; unmatched bases: 9. Germline CDR1 and CDR2: KGHSH and LQKENI. The CDR3 extends over 16 amino acids. The CDR3 loop reads CASSSPGTGLTGELFF. In DNA form, the CDR3 reads TGTGCCAGCTCGTCCCCCGGGACAGGGCTCACCGGGGAGCTGTTTTTT. Filled out from reference TRBV18 and TRBJ2-2, the complete variable domain reads NAGVMQNPRHLVRRRGQEARLRCSPMKGHSHVYWYRQLPEEGLKFMVYLQKENIIDESGMPKERFSAEFPKEGPSILRIQQVVRGDSAAYFCASSSPGTGLTGELFFGEGSRLTVL.

The chain has TRBV6-1 and TRBJ2-2; no reliable D call. Germline loops: CDR1 MNHNS, CDR2 SASEGT. This CDR3 contains 11 residues. Trimming removed 6 bases at V and 6 bases at J, with 5 bases between. The CDR3 sequence: CASRAPGELFF. Here the CDR3 DNA reads TGTGCCAGCAGGGCCCCCGGGGAGCTGTTTTTT.

The chain uses TRBV6-5 and TRBJ1-2; D gene unclear. Germline loops: CDR1 MNHEY, CDR2 SVGAGI. The CDR3 loop spans 12 amino acids. Trimming pared 4 bases from V and 4 bases from J, leaving 7 bases between. The CDR3: CASSSGIYGYTF. CDR3 nucleotide sequence: TGTGCCAGCAGTTCCGGGATCTATGGCTACACCTTC.

This clone was recorded only once. The chain recombines TRBV19 with TRBJ2-3; 7 positions match TRBD2. CDR3 length: 16 residues. Germline values: CDR1 LNHDA, CDR2 SQIVND (reference sequence). V lost 6 bases, J lost 1 base, and 10 bases stayed unmatched. The CDR3 reads CASSSRSGGRTDTQYF. DNA for the CDR3: TGTGCCAGTAGCTCCCGGTCGGGGGGACGCACAGATACGCAGTATTTT.

The J gene is TRBJ1-1, the V gene TRBV11-3; TRBD1 might be the D (5 bases). The CDR3 is 13 residues long. CDR1 is SGHNT and CDR2 is YENEEA in the germline V gene. Trimming pared 6 bases from V and 0 bases from J, leaving 8 bases between. The CDR3 loop is CASSRQLNTEAFF. CDR3 in DNA: TGTGCCAGCAGTCGACAGTTGAACACTGAAGCTTTCTTT.

The rearrangement links TRBV27 to TRBJ1-2, with D possibly being TRBD1 (6 bases). V lost 7 bases to trimming and J lost 5 bases, with 17 bases between them. The CDR3 totals 14 residues. Germline V gene sequence: CDR1 MNHEY, CDR2 SMNVEV (reference sequence). The CDR3 reads CASTTMGGPYGYTF. DNA for the CDR3: TGTGCCAGCACCACGATGGGGGGCCCTTATGGCTACACCTTC.

The chain is built from TRBV19 and TRBJ2-7; 7 positions match TRBD1. Germline lookup yields CDR1 LNHDA and CDR2 SQIVND (reference sequence). The CDR3 loop spans 14 amino acids. Trimming cost V 3 bases and J 0 bases; bases outside gene matches: 2. CDR3 loop: CASSIRQGSYEQYF. CDR3 bases: TGTGCCAGTAGTATCAGACAGGGCTCCTACGAGCAGTACTTC.

This clone has only a few counts. V gene TRBV5-1 combines with J gene TRBJ1-1; D might be TRBD1 (6 bases). From germline, CDR1 is SGHRS and CDR2 YFSETQ. This CDR3 has 15 residues. V was cut by 4 bases and J by 3 bases, with 16 bases left in between. This chain's CDR3 is CASSRGRQDYTEAFF. The CDR3 DNA sequence: TGCGCCAGCAGCCGTGGCCGACAGGACTACACTGAAGCTTTCTTT.

The gene calls are TRBV6-1 and TRBJ2-3; 8 nucleotides agree with TRBD1. Trimming cost V 2 bases and J 2 bases; bases outside gene matches: 9. Germline values: CDR1 MNHNS, CDR2 SASEGT. The CDR3 loop spans 17 amino acids. In DNA, the CDR3 is TGTGCCAGCAGTGAATACTCCGGGACAGGCCACACAGATACGCAGTATTTT. Translated, it gives CASSEYSGTGHTDTQYF.

This rearrangement joins TRBV15 to TRBJ2-6; 9 bases map to TRBD1. V lost 6 bases and J lost 4; bases outside the gene matches: 4. The germline V gene encodes CDR1 LNHNV and CDR2 YYDKDF (reference sequence). The CDR3 runs to 15 residues. CDR3 protein: CATRQGADGANVLTF. The CDR3 DNA reads as TGTGCCACCAGACAGGGGGCGGACGGGGCCAACGTCCTGACTTTC.

The chain employs TRBV28 and TRBJ1-4; a possible D gene is TRBD1 (6 bases). The V and J ends lost 7 bases and 3 bases respectively, with 12 bases between them. CDR1 and CDR2 (germline): MDHEN, SYDVKM. This CDR3 contains 14 residues. DNA for the CDR3: TGTGCCAGCACCCGGGGGGCGGCTAATGAAAAACTGTTTTTT. Translated, it gives CASTRGAANEKLFF. The full variable domain, its missing parts supplied by reference TRBV28 and TRBJ1-4, is DVKVTQSSRYLVKRTGEKVFLECVQDMDHENMFWYRQDPGLGLRLIYFSYDVKMKEKGDIPEGYSVSREKKERFSLILESASTNQTSMYLCASTRGAANEKLFFGSGTQLSVL.

This clone was counted between two and nine times. V is TRBV19 and J is TRBJ1-2; D perhaps matches TRBD1 (5 bases). V was cut by 3 bases and J by 8 bases, with 13 bases left in between. CDR1 and CDR2 from the germline V gene are LNHDA and SQIVND (reference sequence). The CDR3 length is 13 residues. CDR3 loop: CASSINPGTGYTF. The DNA for the CDR3 is TGTGCCAGTAGTATTAATCCCGGGACGGGCTACACCTTC. Supplemented by reference TRBV19 and TRBJ1-2, the full variable domain reads DGGITQSPKYLFRKEGQNVTLSCEQNLNHDAMYWYRQDPGQGLRLIYYSQIVNDFQKGDIAEGYSVSREKKESFPLTVTSAQKNPTAFYLCASSINPGTGYTFGSGTRLTVV.

This CDR3 reads CASIPSGSTGRGMNTEAFF. As DNA, the CDR3 is TGTGCCAGTATCCCCTCCGGGTCAACAGGCCGGGGTATGAACACTGAAGCTTTCTTT. This chain links TRBV19 with TRBJ1-1, with D possibly being TRBD1 (5 bases). The CDR3 loop spans 19 amino acids. Germline V CDR1 and CDR2: LNHDA, SQIVND (reference sequence). Trimming shortened V by 7 bases and J by 0 bases, and 27 bases separated the two germline ends.